This is a list of T cell receptor beta chains from one sample in a study of T cell responses to AZD1222 COVID-19 vaccine. Produced via immunoSEQ multiplex PCR; TCRdb's table is partial and in-frame only. The repertoire holds about 83,000 clones, around nine tenths seen once, with approximately 4.5% in the top ten. This sample comprised peripheral blood, obtained on day 0 of MenACWY control vaccination. The source is an adult in good health. Each CDR3 is given with its conserved first and last residue. D genes are given only for firm matches. Clone size is given for some rows only: seen once, a few or many times, or a class if the clone is expanded.

>NA|TRBJ2-7|TRBV28|13|NA
CASRTPGGYEQYF
TGTGCCAGCAGAACACCCGGGGGCTACGAGCAGTACTTC
>TRBD1|TRBJ2-5|TRBV6-2/TRBV6-3|14|once
CASSLGQEVETQYF
TGTGCCAGCAGTCTGGGACAGGAAGTAGAGACCCAGTACTTC
>TRBD1|TRBJ1-1|TRBV9|22|NA
CASSVGRRDRGGGPLMNTEAFF
TGTGCCAGCAGCGTAGGGCGTCGGGACAGGGGCGGGGGGCCCCTTATGAACACTGAAGCTTTCTTT
>TRBD1|TRBJ1-1|TRBV9|14|few
CASSVGDRHTEAFF
TGTGCCAGCAGCGTAGGGGACAGGCACACTGAAGCTTTCTTT
>NA|TRBJ1-1|TRBV6-1|12|NA
CASSEYGDYTGF
TGTGCCAGCAGTGAATATGGAGACTACACGGGGTTT
>NA|TRBJ1-2|TRBV20-1|11|NA
CSARRGKGITF
TGCAGTGCTAGAAGAGGGAAGGGCATCACCTTC
>NA|TRBJ2-5|TRBV29-1|12|NA
CSAMTSQETQYF
TGCAGCGCCATGACTAGTCAAGAGACCCAGTACTTC
>TRBD2|TRBJ2-3|TRBV14|16|NA
CASSPIAGVRTDTQYF
TGTGCCAGCAGCCCCATAGCGGGAGTGAGGACAGATACGCAGTATTTT
>NA|TRBJ1-1|TRBV4-2|12|few
CASSQEFSEAFF
TGTGCCAGCAGCCAAGAGTTTTCAGAAGCTTTCTTT
>TRBD1|TRBJ2-4|TRBV14|16|NA
CASSQGPLTGLDIQYF
TGTGCCAGCAGTCAAGGGCCACTGACAGGGCTGGACATTCAGTACTTC
>NA|TRBJ1-4|TRBV6-5|12|NA
CASTSKAGGLFF
TGTGCCAGCACCTCTAAAGCGGGGGGACTGTTTTTT
>NA|TRBJ2-3|TRBV10-3|15|NA
CAISESTGEGDTQYF
TGTGCCATCAGTGAGTCGACGGGAGAGGGAGATACGCAGTATTTT
>NA|TRBJ2-7|TRBV7-2|13|NA
CASSSGREYEQYF
TGTGCCAGCAGCTCCGGGAGAGAATACGAGCAGTACTTC
>NA|TRBJ2-1|TRBV7-9|12|NA
CASRGEPSEQFF
TGTGCCAGCAGGGGGGAGCCTAGTGAGCAGTTCTTC
>NA|TRBJ2-7|TRBV28|13|NA
CASNQARSSEQYF
TGTGCCAGCAATCAAGCGAGGAGTTCCGAGCAGTACTTC
>NA|TRBJ1-1|TRBV2|14|few
CASLGWRQGLEAFF
TGTGCCAGTTTAGGATGGCGGCAAGGGCTGGAAGCTTTCTTT
>NA|TRBJ1-5|TRBV3-1/TRBV3-2|16|NA
CASSQGALGVRQPQHF
TGTGCCAGCAGCCAGGGAGCCTTAGGGGTACGCCAGCCCCAGCATTTT
>NA|TRBJ2-2|TRBV18|16|NA
CASSPYLGGSTGELFF
TGTGCCAGCTCACCATACCTCGGAGGGAGCACCGGGGAGCTGTTTTTT
>NA|TRBJ1-2|TRBV7-9|12|NA
CASSYQGHGYTF
TGTGCCAGCAGCTACCAGGGACATGGCTACACCTTC
>NA|TRBJ1-2|TRBV28|13|NA
CASSAGPNYGYTF
TGTGCCAGCAGTGCAGGGCCTAACTATGGCTACACCTTC
>NA|TRBJ1-1|TRBV5-4|14|NA
CASSLGPVNTEAFF
TGTGCCAGCAGCTTGGGCCCGGTGAACACTGAAGCTTTCTTT
>TRBD1|TRBJ1-5|TRBV10-3|14|NA
CAISGQGEDQPQHF
TGTGCCATCAGCGGACAGGGGGAGGATCAGCCCCAGCATTTT